This T cell receptor (beta chain) was identified in a study of CD8+CD57+ T cells in acquired aplastic anemia. About the study: An average of roughly 2.9 ug of DNA was obtained from sorted CD4+ and CD8+ cells. General study points: Common to patients and controls were twenty-nine CD8+ CDR3 sequences. With respect to CD8+ Simpson's diversity, patients and controls did not differ significantly.

This clonotype has a count of ten or more. Its antigen is unidentified. The TCR beta profiling, which covered VDJ combination and CDR3 sequence, was carried out using genomic DNA as the template. TCRdb itself ran the reads through MiXCR, one entry per CDR3 protein. The table lists 200,000 to 300,000 distinct CDR3 sequences, 47% of them singletons. Flow cytometry had shown expanded CD8+CD57+ cells in the patients chosen for sequencing. Severe acquired aplastic anemia affected all patients. This CDR3 region has 15 residues. With 3 bases removed from V and 2 bases from J, the gap between germline ends came to 13 bases. Per the germline V gene, CDR1 is ENHRY and CDR2 is SYGVKD.

The rearrangement joins TRBV10-3 to TRBJ2-5; D is perhaps TRBD1 (6 bases). The source of this sequence is a human donor with aplastic anemia. Specimen: sorted CD4+, CD8+, or CD8+CD57+ T cells (not recorded which) from PBMCs. The CDR3, as DNA: TGTGCCATCAGTGACGTTGGACAGAATCAAGAGACCCAGTACTTC. Translation gives CAISDVGQNQETQYF.